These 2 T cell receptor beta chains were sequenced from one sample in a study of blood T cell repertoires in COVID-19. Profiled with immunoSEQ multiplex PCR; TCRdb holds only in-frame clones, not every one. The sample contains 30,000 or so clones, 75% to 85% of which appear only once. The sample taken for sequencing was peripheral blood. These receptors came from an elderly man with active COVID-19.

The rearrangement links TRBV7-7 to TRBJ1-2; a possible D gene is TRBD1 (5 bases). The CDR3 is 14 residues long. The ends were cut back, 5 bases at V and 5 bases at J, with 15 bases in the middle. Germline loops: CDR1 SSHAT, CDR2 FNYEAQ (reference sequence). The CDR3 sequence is CASSLRRGVYGYTF. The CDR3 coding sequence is TGTGCCAGCAGCCTCCGGAGGGGCGTTTATGGCTACACCTTC.

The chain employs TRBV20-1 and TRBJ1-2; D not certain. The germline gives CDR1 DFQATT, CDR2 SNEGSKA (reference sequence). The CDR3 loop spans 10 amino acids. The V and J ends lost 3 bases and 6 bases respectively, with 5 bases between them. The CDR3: CSARQDGYTF. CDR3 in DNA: TGCAGTGCTAGGCAGGATGGCTACACCTTC.